This T cell receptor (beta chain) was sequenced in a study of T cells after yellow fever vaccination (dated by TCRdb to about 2019). For the wider study: The SMART-Seq v4 Ultra Low Input RNA kit was used to prepare libraries from fractions with low cell numbers. To follow T-cell clones before and after primary and booster YFV17D yellow fever vaccination, bulk TCR alpha and beta repertoires were sequenced over time. Two healthy male donors made up the cohort, one aged 18 to 29 years and the other aged 30 to 40 years. Blood was collected at multiple timepoints before and after primary and secondary immunization, and bulk PBMC replicates and cell subsets were isolated.

The treatment or condition label, read with the paper, signifies: live attenuated yellow fever vaccine strain. A standard Ficoll-Paque protocol was used to isolate PBMCs from peripheral blood. Dynabeads CD4 and CD8 positive selection kits were used to isolate CD4 and CD8 T-cell fractions. TriZol was used to extract RNA from bulk PBMCs, from CD4 and CD8 fractions, and from dextramer-positive and dextramer-negative fractions. This clonotype has a handful of counts. Its binding antigen is unknown. No clone much larger than this one lies a single base away; base qualities are absent. From the cysteine up to the phenylalanine, the CDR3 has a length of 13 residues. Only CDR3 DNA is held: 39 bases, read in frame from base 1. Trimming takes 6 bases from V and 10 bases from J, and the germline ends sit 21 bases apart. In the germline V gene (reference sequence), CDR1 corresponds to GTSNPN and CDR2 to SVGIG.

What the research found in general, with its limitations: The study included only two donors, which limits how far the findings can be generalized. FACS-sorted repertoires could contain abundant contaminating clonotypes from the bulk population, so computational filtering was required. A small share of clonotypes occurred in both CD4 and CD8 compartments, likely arising from convergent recombination. Compared with the primary T-cell response, the secondary T-cell response was weaker but faster, peaking on day 5 rather than day 15. Most clones expanded after primary vaccination were re-detected after the booster (just under 97% of CD4 and about 88% of CD8), suggesting broad memory maintenance.

For sequencing, an Illumina NovaSeq 6000 was employed. TCR cDNA was made using 5'RACE template switching, a step that added a universal primer site and unique molecular identifiers. cDNA synthesis was primed from both the TCR alpha and TCR beta constant segments. Two PCR steps were used to amplify libraries, with sample barcodes and sequencing adapters being added in the second step. Sequencing of libraries was performed on Illumina HiSeq 2500 (2x100 bp) or NovaSeq (2x150 bp). In the paper's pipeline: Demultiplexing of reads and collapsing into UMI consensus sequences were performed with MIGEC, and V(D)J alignment was carried out with MiXCR. Clonotypes responding to the vaccine were identified with edgeR on replicate PBMC samples, with the criteria of FDR below 0.01 and a log2 fold change above 5 up to day 15. Bulk clonotypes were assigned CD4 or CD8 identity according to which sequenced CD4 or CD8 repertoire held them at higher abundance. The public reads were reanalyzed by TCRdb: fastp trimming at Q25, MiXCR alignment, in-frame beta chains only. Rows with one shared CDR3 protein collapse into an entry with the most common genes and DNA. What appears here as the V and J calls and clone size reflects TCRdb's work, not the paper's. For this sample the table gives about 160,000 distinct CDR3 sequences, of which about a tenth were detected only once. The ten biggest clones cover around 35% of the sample.

The specimen comprised CD8+ T cells sorted from PBMCs, sampled 45 days after the yellow fever booster vaccination. The receptor's source is a man aged 18 to 30 who received the YFV17D yellow fever vaccine. The chain is made from TRBV30 and TRBJ1-1, and the D gene may be TRBD1, 5 bases matching. For the CDR3, the sequence is CACPRRAAGGAFF. The sequence in DNA is TGTGCCTGCCCTCGCAGGGCGGCCGGTGGAGCTTTCTTT.